The next 20 T cell receptor beta chains were all read from a single sample in a study of monozygotic twins with inflammatory bowel disease. TCRdb re-analyzed the 5' RACE reads; it lists each CDR3 protein once, without DNA. Its clone listing holds some 440,000 distinct CDR3 sequences. Sequenced: blood. The receptors here all came from a human donor with ulcerative colitis or Crohn's disease, or a healthy co-twin of an affected twin (not recorded which).

The chain uses TRBV6-2 or TRBV6-3 and TRBJ1-5. The CDR3 is 15 amino acids. Looked up from germline, CDR1 is MNHEY and CDR2 is SVGEGT. The CDR3 sequence: CASSHGGAGHQPQHF.

The chain is built from TRBV5-1 and TRBJ1-3; without DNA, the TCRdb call of TRBD1 cannot be checked. CDR1 SGHRS and CDR2 YFSETQ come from the germline V gene. The CDR3 length is 16 residues. The CDR3 sequence is CASSGLQGETGNTIYF.

The gene calls are TRBV6-5 and TRBJ1-6; TCRdb gives TRBD1 as the D gene, but with no DNA this cannot be confirmed. The CDR3 loop spans 18 amino acids. Germline values: CDR1 MNHEY, CDR2 SVGAGI. CDR3 protein: CASSYYQGGSSYNSPLHF.

This CDR3 reads CASSQDWVGISTDTQYF. The chain carries TRBV4-2 and TRBJ2-3. Per the germline V gene, CDR1 is LGHNA and CDR2 is YNFKEQ. CDR3 size: 17 residues.

The chain links TRBV6-1 to TRBJ1-5. Germline CDR1 is MNHNS and CDR2 is SASEGT. This CDR3 has 13 amino acids. The CDR3 here is CASSEFGQQPQHF.

The chain combines TRBV12-3 or TRBV12-4 with TRBJ1-4; TCRdb lists TRBD1, though no DNA is available to test this call. The CDR3 is 15 amino acids. The CDR3 sequence is CASSFDSLSFQKLFF.

This sequence joins TRBV7-2 and TRBJ2-7; TCRdb designates TRBD1, a call that cannot be tested without DNA. The CDR3 spans 14 residues. Germline-derived CDR1 and CDR2 are SGHTA and FQGNSA. The CDR3 region is CASSLSAGAYEQYF.

The CDR3 sequence: CASHADTEAFF. The J gene is TRBJ1-1, the V gene TRBV18. The CDR3 has 11 residues. In germline, CDR1 is KGHSH, CDR2 LQKENI.

This sequence joins TRBV18 and TRBJ1-5. The CDR3 extends over 14 amino acids. Germline CDR1 and CDR2: KGHSH and LQKENI. CDR3 sequence: CASSPDGVVQPQHF.

V and J are TRBV12-3 or TRBV12-4 and TRBJ2-2; the TRBD1 assignment by TCRdb is unverifiable without DNA. The CDR3 contains 14 residues. The CDR3 sequence is CASQRTGNTGELFF.

This chain joins TRBV24-1 and TRBJ2-3; with no DNA, the TCRdb D assignment of TRBD2 cannot be verified. Germline CDR1 reads KGHDR; CDR2 reads SFDVKD. CDR3 length equals 18 residues. The CDR3 loop is CATSTSTSGRALRDTQYF.

The chain joins TRBV4-3 to TRBJ1-1. Germline CDR1 reads LGHNA; CDR2 reads YSLEER. The CDR3 loop spans 15 amino acids. This CDR3 reads CASSQDGGQNTEAFF.

This chain uses TRBV29-1 with TRBJ2-2. Germline CDR1 and CDR2: SQVTM and ANQGSEA. The CDR3 extends over 14 amino acids. The CDR3: CSVELGSNTGELFF.

This chain connects TRBV27 to TRBJ1-2. The CDR3 covers 12 residues. Germline V gives CDR1 MNHEY, CDR2 SMNVEV (reference sequence). The chain's CDR3 is CASRAGGGGYTF.

The V call is TRBV5-1, the J call TRBJ1-5; the D call of TRBD1 rests on TCRdb alone, since no DNA is present to check it. Germline CDR1 SGHRS, CDR2 YFSETQ. This CDR3 contains 18 residues. The CDR3 spells CASSWTGSERYSNQPQHF.

V and J are TRBV28 and TRBJ2-7; the TCRdb D gene call, TRBD1, has no DNA to confirm it. The germline gives CDR1 MDHEN, CDR2 SYDVKM. The CDR3 totals 13 residues. CDR3 sequence: CASRTDRGREQYF.

The J gene is TRBJ1-1, the V gene TRBV11-3; the TCRdb D gene call, TRBD1, has no DNA to confirm it. The CDR3 runs to 13 residues. CDR1 and CDR2 from the germline V gene are SGHNT and YENEEA. The CDR3 here is CASSFRTGSEAFF.

The CDR3 reads CASSLQPTGDYGYTF. The V call is TRBV5-5, the J call TRBJ1-2; TCRdb proposes TRBD1, but this gene call is untestable without DNA. Germline loops: CDR1 SGHKS, CDR2 YYEKEE (reference sequence). The CDR3 is 15 residues long.

CDR3 in amino acids: CATSDFRQINTEAFF. The chain has TRBV15 and TRBJ1-1; the D gene TCRdb calls, TRBD1, cannot be checked with no DNA. The length of the CDR3 is 15 residues. Germline loops: CDR1 LNHNV, CDR2 YYDKDF (reference sequence).

The chain carries TRBV30 and TRBJ2-7. The CDR3 is 14 amino acids. Germline values: CDR1 GTSNPN, CDR2 SVGIG (reference sequence). CDR3 residues: CAWSVGLGAYEQYF. The entire variable domain, with the rest obtained from reference TRBV30 and TRBJ2-7, is as follows: SQTIHQWPATLVQPVGSPLSLECTVEGTSNPNLYWYRQAAGRGLQLLFYSVGIGQISSEVPQNLSASRPQDRQFILSSKKLLLSDSGFYLCAWSVGLGAYEQYFGPGTRLTVT.